A selection of T cell receptor beta chains follows, all from one sample in a study of blood T cell repertoires in COVID-19. The method was immunoSEQ multiplex PCR; TCRdb's version includes in-frame clones alone and lacks a portion of them. The table includes about 160,000 clones, around nine tenths detected once. The sequenced sample consisted of peripheral blood. These receptors originate from a woman in her 70s with COVID-19, enrolled during active disease. Each CDR3 is given with its conserved first and last residue. The D gene is left open where the match is weak. Where a row states a size, it is once, few, many or the class of an expanded clone; other rows omit it.

V gene,D gene,J gene,clone size,CDR3 protein
TRBV19,TRBD1,TRBJ2-6,NA,CASSVTGGSGANVLTF
TRBV30,TRBD1,TRBJ1-5,once,CAWSPLDRGDQPQHF
TRBV6-5,TRBD1,TRBJ2-7,NA,CASETRGGPYEQYF
TRBV13,TRBD2,TRBJ2-4,NA,CASTLRTSGGPSPQYF
TRBV11-2,TRBD2,TRBJ2-3,NA,CASSFRSAGVQGDTQYF
TRBV19,TRBD1,TRBJ1-5,NA,CASSIGMIQGDQPQHF
TRBV11-1,TRBD2,TRBJ2-3,NA,CASLASGSYTDTQYF
TRBV5-1,TRBD1,TRBJ2-2,NA,CASSIPGQEITGELFF
TRBV27,TRBD2,TRBJ2-7,NA,CASSHRFGTNTFYEQYF
TRBV10-2,TRBD1,TRBJ2-3,NA,CASKRQGLIDTQYF
TRBV28,NA,TRBJ1-5,once,CASSLGPGLRLDQPQHF
TRBV3-1/TRBV3-2,NA,TRBJ2-1,NA,CASSQGVGGGVYNEQFF
TRBV6-5,TRBD1,TRBJ2-3,NA,CASSYSGQVGTDTQYF
TRBV7-2,TRBD1,TRBJ1-3,once,CASSLTATTGAGNTIYF
TRBV4-2,TRBD2,TRBJ2-5,NA,CASSQDSGGVQETQYF
TRBV18,NA,TRBJ2-5,NA,CASSPLPGEQETQYF
TRBV30,NA,TRBJ1-1,NA,CAWSKQGNTEAFF
TRBV5-1,NA,TRBJ2-5,NA,CASSFEVETQYF
TRBV5-1,NA,TRBJ2-1,NA,CASSPRRGDYNEQFF
TRBV3-1/TRBV3-2,TRBD1,TRBJ1-5,NA,CASSQHGQGFAIGNQPQHF
TRBV12-3/TRBV12-4,NA,TRBJ1-1,NA,CASSLAGWQMAFF
TRBV2,TRBD2,TRBJ2-5,NA,CASSELAGGSETQYF
TRBV6-5,NA,TRBJ1-3,NA,CASSYSLRSGNTIYF
TRBV7-2,NA,TRBJ1-1,NA,CASSLGGRGDTEAFF
TRBV19,NA,TRBJ2-3,NA,CASSLGQMTTDTQYF
TRBV23-1,NA,TRBJ1-2,NA,CASSHPGGRRGPGMGIYGYTF
TRBV7-9,TRBD1,TRBJ1-2,NA,CASSLVGGDRLYGYTF
TRBV2,NA,TRBJ1-4,NA,CASSEGGSPIEKLFF
TRBV5-8,TRBD1,TRBJ1-6,NA,CASSLGTGPNSPLHF
TRBV9,TRBD1,TRBJ2-2,once,CASSVPRQGATGELFF
TRBV6-5,NA,TRBJ2-3,NA,CASIRAGTDTQYF
TRBV2,NA,TRBJ1-4,once,CASSEFGEANEKLFF
TRBV20-1,NA,TRBJ2-7,NA,CSASGGGQVEQYF
TRBV5-5,NA,TRBJ1-1,NA,CASSPYEGTGGEAFF
TRBV7-9,TRBD2,TRBJ2-3,NA,CASSARLAGTDTQYF
TRBV2,TRBD1,TRBJ2-7,NA,CASRERQGRTYEQYF
TRBV5-1,TRBD2,TRBJ2-3,NA,CASSPGPSGGTDTQYF
TRBV6-1,NA,TRBJ1-6,NA,CASSEAPGGNSPLHF
TRBV28,NA,TRBJ2-1,NA,CASLPLWRVNSYNEQFF
TRBV11-2,TRBD1,TRBJ2-7,NA,CASTPMGTGFYEQYF
TRBV10-1,NA,TRBJ2-1,NA,CASSTGSSYNEQFF
TRBV18,NA,TRBJ2-3,NA,CASSPPWAGSTDTQYF
TRBV7-2,TRBD1,TRBJ1-1,NA,CASSPRGQNTEAFF
TRBV3-1/TRBV3-2,NA,TRBJ1-1,NA,CASSQGGYLYTEAFF
TRBV15,NA,TRBJ1-1,once,CATSRDGPVEAFF
TRBV3-1/TRBV3-2,NA,TRBJ2-7,NA,CASSRPGGAQYF
TRBV6-5,TRBD2,TRBJ2-5,NA,CASSGTRQETQYF
TRBV7-2,TRBD2,TRBJ2-1,NA,CASSYGTSGGYEQFF
TRBV3-1/TRBV3-2,NA,TRBJ1-1,NA,CASSQGASTEAFF
TRBV6-5,TRBD1,TRBJ1-1,NA,CASSPAGTDEAFF
TRBV2,TRBD2,TRBJ2-5,once,CASSSGTSGVGGRETQYF
TRBV3-1/TRBV3-2,NA,TRBJ2-2,NA,CASSQDLVRVGELFF
TRBV29-1,TRBD2,TRBJ2-4,NA,CSVKITGGKNIQYF
TRBV2,NA,TRBJ2-7,NA,CASSSREQYF